This T cell receptor beta chain is drawn from a study of blood T cell repertoires in COVID-19. About the study: Both acute and convalescent COVID-19 samples were obtained from the United States, Italy and Spain. T cells, B-cell-depleted T cells, or PBMCs supplied cDNA or gDNA.

Germline CDR1 is SGDLS and CDR2 is YYNGEE. The CDR3 has 16 amino acids. Losses at the gene ends were 4 bases for V and 9 bases for J; bases not matched to a gene: 8. Authors' processing steps: The authors estimated nucleated cell counts from reference gene primer amplification. Produced via immunoSEQ multiplex PCR; TCRdb's table is partial and in-frame only. V and J calls and clone size are those listed in that table; D and trimming were worked out from the DNA. The sample records some 49,000 clones, roughly 85% being singletons. The chain has TRBV9 and TRBJ2-4, with 15 bases lining up with TRBD2. The origin of this receptor is a human donor in a cohort sampled during active COVID-19. The sample was peripheral blood. This CDR3 is CASSQGTSGRRGIQYF. CDR3 DNA: TGTGCCAGCAGCCAGGGGACTAGCGGGAGGAGAGGCATTCAGTACTTC.